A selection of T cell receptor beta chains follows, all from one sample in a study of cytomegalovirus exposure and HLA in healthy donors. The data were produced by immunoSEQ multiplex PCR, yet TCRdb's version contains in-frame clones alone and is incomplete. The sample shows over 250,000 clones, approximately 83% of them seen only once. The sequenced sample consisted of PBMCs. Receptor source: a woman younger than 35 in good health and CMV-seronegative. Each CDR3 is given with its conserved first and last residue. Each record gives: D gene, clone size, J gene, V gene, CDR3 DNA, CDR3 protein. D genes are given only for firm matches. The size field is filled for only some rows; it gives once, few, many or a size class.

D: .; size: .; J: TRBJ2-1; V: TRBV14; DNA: TGTGCCAGCAGCCAAGATTACCTTAGCAATGAGCAGTTCTTC; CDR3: CASSQDYLSNEQFF
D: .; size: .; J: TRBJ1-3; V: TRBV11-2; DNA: TGTGCCAGCAGCTCACTATCGGCTGGAAACACCATATATTTT; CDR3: CASSSLSAGNTIYF
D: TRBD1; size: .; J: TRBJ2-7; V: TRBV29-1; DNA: TGCAGCGTTGAAGCTGGTGAGGGGGCGGAGCAGTACTTC; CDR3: CSVEAGEGAEQYF
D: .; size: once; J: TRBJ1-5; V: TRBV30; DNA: TGTGCCTGGAGTGCGGGGAGGGCCAGCGAAATTAGCAATCAGCCCCAGCATTTT; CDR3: CAWSAGRASEISNQPQHF
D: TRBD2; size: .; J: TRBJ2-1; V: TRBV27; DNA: TGTGCCAGCAGTAGAGCGGGAAACTCCTACAATGAGCAGTTCTTC; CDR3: CASSRAGNSYNEQFF
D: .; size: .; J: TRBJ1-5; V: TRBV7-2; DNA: TGTGCCAGCAGCTTACGAGAGAGCAATCAGCCCCAGCATTTT; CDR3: CASSLRESNQPQHF
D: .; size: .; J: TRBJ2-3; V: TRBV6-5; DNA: TGTGCCAGCACGGGGTTCGAGGGCGCAGATACGCAGTATTTT; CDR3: CASTGFEGADTQYF
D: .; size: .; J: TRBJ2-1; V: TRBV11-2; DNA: TGTGCCAGCAGCTTACTAGCTTCCTACAATGAGCAGTTCTTC; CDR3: CASSLLASYNEQFF
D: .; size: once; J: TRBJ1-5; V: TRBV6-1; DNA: TGTGCCAGCAGTGAGCACAGGGTAAATCAGCCCCAGCATTTT; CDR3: CASSEHRVNQPQHF
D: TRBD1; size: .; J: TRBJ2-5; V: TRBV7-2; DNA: TGTGCCAGCAGCTTAGGAAGGGGCCGGGACAGTATCCCCATCGAGACCCAGTACTTC; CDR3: CASSLGRGRDSIPIETQYF
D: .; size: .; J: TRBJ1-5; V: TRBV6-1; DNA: TGTGCCAGCAGAGAGAATCAGCCCCAGCATTTT; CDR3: CASRENQPQHF
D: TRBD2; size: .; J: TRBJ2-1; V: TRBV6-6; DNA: TGTGCCAGCAGTACGACTAGCGGGGGGGCCCTTGAGCAGTTCTTC; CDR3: CASSTTSGGALEQFF
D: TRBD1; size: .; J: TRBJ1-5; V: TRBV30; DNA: TGTGCCTCCGGACAGGGGGATAATCAGCCCCAGCATTTT; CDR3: CASGQGDNQPQHF